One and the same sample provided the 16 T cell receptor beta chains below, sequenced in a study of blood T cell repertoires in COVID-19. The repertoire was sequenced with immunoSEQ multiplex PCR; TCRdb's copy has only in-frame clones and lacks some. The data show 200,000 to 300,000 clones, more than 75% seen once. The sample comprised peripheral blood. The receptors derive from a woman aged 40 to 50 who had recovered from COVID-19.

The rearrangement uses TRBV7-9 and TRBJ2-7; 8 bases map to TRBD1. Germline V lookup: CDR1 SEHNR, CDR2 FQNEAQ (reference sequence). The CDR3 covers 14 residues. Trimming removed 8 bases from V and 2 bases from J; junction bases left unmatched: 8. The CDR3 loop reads CASSRTGLTYEQYF. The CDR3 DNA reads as TGTGCCAGCTCCCGGACAGGGCTAACCTACGAGCAGTACTTC.

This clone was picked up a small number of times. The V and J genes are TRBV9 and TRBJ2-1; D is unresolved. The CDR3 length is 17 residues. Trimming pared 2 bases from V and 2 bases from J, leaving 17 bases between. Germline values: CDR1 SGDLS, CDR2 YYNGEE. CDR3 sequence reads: CASSVGGRAIPYNEQFF. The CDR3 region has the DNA TGTGCCAGCAGCGTTGGTGGTCGCGCAATTCCCTACAATGAGCAGTTCTTC.

The CDR3 nucleotides read TGTGCCAGCAGTGAAGCGGACCCGGGAACAAATTCACCCCTCCACTTT. Translation: CASSEADPGTNSPLHF. This rearrangement joins TRBV6-1 to TRBJ1-6; no clear D. The V gene's germline CDR1 is MNHNS and CDR2 SASEGT. This CDR3 comprises 16 residues. The V and J ends lost 0 bases and 7 bases respectively, with 13 bases between them.

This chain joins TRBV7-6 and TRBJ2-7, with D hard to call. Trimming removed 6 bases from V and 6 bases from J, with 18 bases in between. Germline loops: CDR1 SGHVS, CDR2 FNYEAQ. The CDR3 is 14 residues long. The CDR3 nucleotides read TGTGCCAGCAGTCCTAGACTCCACTCTGGCGAGCAGTACTTC. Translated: CASSPRLHSGEQYF.

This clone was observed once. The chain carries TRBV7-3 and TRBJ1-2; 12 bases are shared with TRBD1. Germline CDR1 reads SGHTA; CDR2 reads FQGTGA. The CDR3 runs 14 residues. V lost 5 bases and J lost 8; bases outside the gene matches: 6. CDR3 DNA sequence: TGTGCCAGCAGCACCCGGGACAGGGGGCAAGGCTACACCTTC. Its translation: CASSTRDRGQGYTF.

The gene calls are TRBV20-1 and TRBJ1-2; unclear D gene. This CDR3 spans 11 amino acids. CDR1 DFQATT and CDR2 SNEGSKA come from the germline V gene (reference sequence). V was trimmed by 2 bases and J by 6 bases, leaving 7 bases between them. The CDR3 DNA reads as TGCAGTGCTAGACCCCAGAATGGCTACACCTTC. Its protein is CSARPQNGYTF.

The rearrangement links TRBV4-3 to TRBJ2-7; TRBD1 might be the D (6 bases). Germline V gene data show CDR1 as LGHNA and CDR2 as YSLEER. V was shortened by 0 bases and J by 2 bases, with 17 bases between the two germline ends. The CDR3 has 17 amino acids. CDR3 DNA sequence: TGCGCCAGCAGCCAAGATTATGGACAGCAGGCGGCCTACGAGCAGTACTTC. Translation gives CASSQDYGQQAAYEQYF.

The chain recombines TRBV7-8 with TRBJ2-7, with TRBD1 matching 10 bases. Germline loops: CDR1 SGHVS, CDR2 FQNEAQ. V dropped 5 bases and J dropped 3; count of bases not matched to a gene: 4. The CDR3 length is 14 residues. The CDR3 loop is CASSLGTGVYEQYF. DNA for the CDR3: TGTGCCAGCAGCCTTGGGACAGGGGTCTACGAGCAGTACTTC.

CDR3 in amino acids: CATLNRVTGELFF. Here the CDR3 DNA reads TGTGCCACCTTAAACAGGGTCACCGGGGAGCTGTTTTTT. The chain uses TRBV3-1 (or the pseudogene TRBV3-2) and TRBJ2-2; D is possibly TRBD1 (6 bases). Germline lookup yields CDR1 LGHDT and CDR2 YNNKEL (reference sequence). Trimming left V 10 bases short and J 4 bases short, with 13 bases between. CDR3 length: 13 residues.

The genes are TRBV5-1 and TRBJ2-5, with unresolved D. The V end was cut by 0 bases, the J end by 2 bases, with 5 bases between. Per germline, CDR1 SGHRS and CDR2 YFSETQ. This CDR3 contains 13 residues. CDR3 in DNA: TGCGCCAGCAGCTTGGAGCCGCAAGAGACCCAGTACTTC. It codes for CASSLEPQETQYF.

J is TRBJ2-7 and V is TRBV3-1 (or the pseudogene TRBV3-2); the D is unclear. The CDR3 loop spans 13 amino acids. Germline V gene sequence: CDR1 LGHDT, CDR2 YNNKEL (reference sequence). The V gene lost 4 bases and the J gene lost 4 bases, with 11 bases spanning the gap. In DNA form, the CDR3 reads TGTGCCAGCAGCCGGCGGCCGGATTACGAGCAGTACTTC. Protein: CASSRRPDYEQYF.

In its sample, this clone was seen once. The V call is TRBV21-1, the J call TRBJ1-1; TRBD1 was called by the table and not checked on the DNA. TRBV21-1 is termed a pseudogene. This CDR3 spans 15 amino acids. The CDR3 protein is CASSNDRGMNTEAFF. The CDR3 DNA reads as TGTGCCAGCAGCAACGACAGGGGCATGAACACTGAAGCTTTCTTT.

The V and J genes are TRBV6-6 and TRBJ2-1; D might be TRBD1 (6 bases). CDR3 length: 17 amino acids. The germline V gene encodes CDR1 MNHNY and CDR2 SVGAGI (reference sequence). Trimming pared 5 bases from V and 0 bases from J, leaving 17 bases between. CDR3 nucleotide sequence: TGTGCCAGCAGTCACAGGACAGATTTCTACTCCTACAATGAGCAGTTCTTC. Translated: CASSHRTDFYSYNEQFF.

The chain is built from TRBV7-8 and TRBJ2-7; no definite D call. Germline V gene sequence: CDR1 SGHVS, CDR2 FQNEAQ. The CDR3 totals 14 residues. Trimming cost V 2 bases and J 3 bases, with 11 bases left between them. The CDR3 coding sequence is TGTGCCAGCAGCTTAATGCACACAAACTACGAGCAGTACTTC. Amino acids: CASSLMHTNYEQYF.

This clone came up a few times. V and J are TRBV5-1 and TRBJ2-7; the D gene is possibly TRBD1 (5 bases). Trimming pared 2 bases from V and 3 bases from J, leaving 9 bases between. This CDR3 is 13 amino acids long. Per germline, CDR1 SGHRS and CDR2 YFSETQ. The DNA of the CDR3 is TGCGCCAGCAGCTTCGACAGTAACTACGAGCAGTACTTC. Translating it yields CASSFDSNYEQYF.

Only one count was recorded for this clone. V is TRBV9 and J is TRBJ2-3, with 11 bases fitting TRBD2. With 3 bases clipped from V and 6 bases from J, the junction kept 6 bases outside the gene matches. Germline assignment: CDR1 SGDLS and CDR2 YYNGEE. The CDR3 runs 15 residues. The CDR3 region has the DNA TGTGCCAGCAGCGAATTAGCGGGGGGGGACGATACGCAGTATTTT. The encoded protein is CASSELAGGDDTQYF.